This TCR beta chain was sequenced for a study of lymphopenia after photon versus proton radiotherapy. Overall study findings and caveats: A bigger post-nadir fall in TCR diversity correlated inversely with survival time in deceased patients. Under photons, naive T cells and diversity fell while effector/memory populations rose. Post-nadir diversity loss with photons came from oligoclonal expansion, particularly CD8+ Temra cells.

Comment on this clone: What it binds is unknown.

This table comes from immunoSEQ multiplex PCR, and its TCRdb copy is limited to in-frame clones, with some not included. This table has around 62,000 clones, 84% appearing once. The germline V gene encodes CDR1 LNHDA and CDR2 SQIVND (reference sequence). The CDR3 contains 12 residues. Trimming removed 7 bases from V and 5 bases from J, with 11 bases in between. Sample: peripheral blood, taken from a patient treated with proton-based radiotherapy. This TCR came from a man aged 60-69 years with pancreatic cancer. The genes are TRBV19 and TRBJ1-1; D perhaps matches TRBD1 (5 bases). Here the CDR3 DNA reads TGTGCCAGTAACCAGGGTTATACTGAAGCTTTCTTT. Residues: CASNQGYTEAFF.